The clone carrying this T cell receptor (beta chain) was seen a single time. What it binds is unknown. The record originates from a study of T cell clonotyping in hematopoietic cell transplantation. Study details: Recipients' pretransplant samples followed cytoreduction.

Germline assignment: CDR1 LNHDA and CDR2 SQIVND (reference sequence). The CDR3 totals 14 residues. The V end was cut by 4 bases, the J end by 3 bases, with 13 bases between. Assay: immunoSEQ multiplex PCR; the TCRdb copy retains only in-frame clones and omits some. The data hold about 28,000 clones, with around 82% observed a single time. Findings and limits, study-wide: Pathologically expanded recipient clonotypes increased progressively from day 30 to day 180 as diversity fell. Few recipient clonotypes overlapped donors; over 95% were de novo at given depth. Without cell sorting, CD4 versus CD8 contributions remain unresolved.

Noted time point: recipient sample about 28 days before transplant, after cytoreduction. The rearrangement uses TRBV19 and TRBJ2-7; D call uncertain. The sequenced sample was peripheral blood mononuclear cells, obtained before stem cell transplant. The receptor comes from a man aged 40-55 years with acute myeloid leukemia. Some clones in this sample may be carry-over from other donors' samples. The CDR3 loop reads CASSNRNSYYEQYF. The CDR3 region has the DNA TGTGCCAGTAGTAATCGGAACAGCTACTACGAGCAGTACTTC.